The next 13 T cell receptor beta chains were all read from a single sample in a study of blood T cell repertoires in COVID-19. Here immunoSEQ multiplex PCR was the method, and the copy in TCRdb shows in-frame clones only, minus some. The repertoire consists of 60,000 to 85,000 clones, with more than 75% occurring once and the leading ten covering around 12%. Sequenced: peripheral blood. These receptors were taken from a human donor in a cohort sampled during active COVID-19.

This clone was observed once. The chain recombines TRBV7-9 with TRBJ1-2; D gene unclear. The CDR3 length is 12 residues. V was pared by 5 bases and J by 7 bases, with 11 bases between. Germline lookup yields CDR1 SEHNR and CDR2 FQNEAQ (reference sequence). DNA for the CDR3: TGTGCCAGCAGCCCCGTCCAGGTTGGCTACACCTTC. The encoded protein is CASSPVQVGYTF.

The CDR3 sequence is CSVFTGSLIETQYF. Here the CDR3 DNA reads TGCAGCGTTTTTACCGGGTCCCTGATAGAGACCCAGTACTTC. The chain couples TRBV29-1 to TRBJ2-5; no definite D call. V dropped 5 bases and J dropped 4 bases, with 17 bases sitting between them. The CDR3 extends over 14 amino acids. CDR1 is SQVTM and CDR2 is ANQGSEA in the germline V gene.

The chain joins TRBV15 to TRBJ1-1; D ambiguous. The CDR3 runs 12 residues. Germline loops: CDR1 LNHNV, CDR2 YYDKDF (reference sequence). Trimming removed 3 bases from V and 6 bases from J, with 8 bases in between. CDR3 residues: CATSRRGPEAFF. The CDR3 DNA reads TGTGCCACCAGCAGGCGCGGGCCTGAAGCTTTCTTT.

The rearrangement joins TRBV4-1 to TRBJ1-5, with no clear D. Germline V gene sequence: CDR1 MGHRA, CDR2 YSYEKL. The CDR3 is made up of 14 amino acids. V dropped 1 base and J dropped 6 bases, with 10 bases sitting between them. The CDR3 coding sequence is TGCGCCAGCAGCCAAGTCGCGGCCGGTCAGCCCCAGCATTTT. Translation: CASSQVAAGQPQHF.

This chain joins TRBV6-1 and TRBJ2-5; 11 positions match TRBD1. Trimming removed 4 bases from V and 1 base from J; junction bases left unmatched: 8. Germline V CDR1 and CDR2: MNHNS, SASEGT. The CDR3 has 17 amino acids. The CDR3 region is CASSARTGGRIQETQYF. The DNA of the CDR3 is TGTGCCAGCAGTGCCCGGACAGGGGGCCGAATCCAAGAGACCCAGTACTTC.

The chain carries TRBV27 and TRBJ2-6; 10 bases are shared with TRBD1. Per the germline V gene, CDR1 is MNHEY and CDR2 is SMNVEV (reference sequence). The trim removed 6 bases at V and 2 bases at J, leaving 10 bases unmatched. The CDR3 consists of 18 residues. CDR3: CASRPRDRGLTGANVLTF. CDR3 in DNA: TGTGCCAGCAGACCCCGGGACAGGGGATTAACTGGGGCCAACGTCCTGACTTTC.

The chain is built from TRBV15 and TRBJ1-3; 7 nucleotides align to TRBD1. CDR3 size: 16 residues. V trimming: 2 bases; J trimming: 2 bases; junction bases outside the gene matches: 6. The V gene's germline CDR1 is LNHNV and CDR2 YYDKDF (reference sequence). The DNA for the CDR3 is TGTGCCACCAGCAGAAAGACAGGGACGACTGGAAACACCATATATTTT. It yields the protein CATSRKTGTTGNTIYF. Variable domain in full (rest from reference TRBV15 and TRBJ1-3): DAMVIQNPRYQVTQFGKPVTLSCSQTLNHNVMYWYQQKSSQAPKLLFHYYDKDFNNEADTPDNFQSRRPNTSFCFLDIRSPGLGDTAMYLCATSRKTGTTGNTIYFGEGSWLTVV.

This chain links TRBV6-2 or TRBV6-3 with TRBJ2-1, with TRBD2 matching 8 bases. The CDR3 contains 16 residues. V lost 6 bases to trimming and J lost 3 bases; unmatched junction nucleotides: 10. CDR1 and CDR2 from the germline V gene are MNHEY and SVGEGT. CDR3 bases: TGTGCCAGCAGCCCCGGGGGTAGCGGGATCTACAATGAGCAGTTCTTC. Translating it yields CASSPGGSGIYNEQFF.

The chain employs TRBV7-2 and TRBJ1-1, with TRBD1 matching 7 bases. Germline trimming cut 5 bases from V and 4 bases from J; bases unmatched to any gene: 7. The CDR3 contains 14 residues. Germline V gene data show CDR1 as SGHTA and CDR2 as FQGNSA. CDR3 in amino acids: CASSDRVSSTEAFF. The CDR3 region has the DNA TGTGCCAGCAGCGACAGGGTTTCCAGCACTGAAGCTTTCTTT.

The rearrangement joins TRBV30 to TRBJ1-2; D call uncertain. Looked up from germline, CDR1 is GTSNPN and CDR2 is SVGIG (reference sequence). V was cut by 2 bases and J by 5 bases, with 15 bases left in between. CDR3 length: 14 amino acids. CDR3 residues: CAWSREEHNYGYTF. Written as DNA, the CDR3 is TGTGCCTGGAGTCGAGAGGAGCACAATTATGGCTACACCTTC.

The V call is TRBV6-5, the J call TRBJ2-5, with TRBD1 identical over 8 bases. Looked up from germline, CDR1 is MNHEY and CDR2 is SVGAGI. The V segment lost 2 bases and the J segment 0 bases; nucleotides outside the gene matches: 5. The CDR3 totals 16 residues. The CDR3 DNA follows: TGTGCCAGCAGTTACAAAGCAGGGGGCCACCAAGAGACCCAGTACTTC. Translating it yields CASSYKAGGHQETQYF.

The chain links TRBV6-5 to TRBJ2-5, with 7 bases lining up with TRBD2. Germline CDR1 is MNHEY and CDR2 is SVGAGI. The length of the CDR3 is 16 residues. V trimming: 2 bases; J trimming: 1 base; junction bases outside the gene matches: 7. Written as DNA, the CDR3 is TGTGCCAGCAGTTACCGCCCAGCGGGATTCCAAGAGACCCAGTACTTC. This sequence encodes CASSYRPAGFQETQYF.

The J gene is TRBJ2-7, the V gene TRBV30, with D unclear. Germline-derived CDR1 and CDR2 are GTSNPN and SVGIG (reference sequence). V gave up 0 bases and J gave up 3 bases, with 6 bases separating them. The CDR3 has 12 residues. The chain's CDR3 is CAWSVRVYEQYF. CDR3 DNA sequence: TGTGCCTGGAGTGTCCGGGTCTACGAGCAGTACTTC.